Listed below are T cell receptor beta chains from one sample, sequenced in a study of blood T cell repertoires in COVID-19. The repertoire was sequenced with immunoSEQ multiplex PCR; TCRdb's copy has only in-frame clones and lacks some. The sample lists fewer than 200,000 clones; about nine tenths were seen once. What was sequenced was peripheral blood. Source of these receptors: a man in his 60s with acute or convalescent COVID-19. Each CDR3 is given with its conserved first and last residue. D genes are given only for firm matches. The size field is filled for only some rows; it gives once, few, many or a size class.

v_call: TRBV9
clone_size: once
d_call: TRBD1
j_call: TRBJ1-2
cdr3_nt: TGTGCCAGCAGCCCCCGGACAGGGCGAGGCTATGGCTACACCTTC
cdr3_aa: CASSPRTGRGYGYTF

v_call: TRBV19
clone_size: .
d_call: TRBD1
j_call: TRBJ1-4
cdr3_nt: TGTGCCAGTAGTAGACCTCTGACAGGGGACCGTGAGAAACTGTTTTTT
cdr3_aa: CASSRPLTGDREKLFF

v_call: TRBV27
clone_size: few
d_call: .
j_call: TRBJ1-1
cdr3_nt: TGTGCCAGCAGTCCATACACAGTGAACACTGAAGCTTTCTTT
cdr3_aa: CASSPYTVNTEAFF

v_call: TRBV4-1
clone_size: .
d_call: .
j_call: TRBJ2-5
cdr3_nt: TGCGCCAGCAGCCAAGATCTCGGGGGAGCGGGGACCCAGTACTTC
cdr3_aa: CASSQDLGGAGTQYF

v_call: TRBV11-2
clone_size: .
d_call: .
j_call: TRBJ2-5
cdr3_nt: TGTGCCAGCAGCTTTAAGCCCTTAGAGACCCAGTACTTC
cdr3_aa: CASSFKPLETQYF

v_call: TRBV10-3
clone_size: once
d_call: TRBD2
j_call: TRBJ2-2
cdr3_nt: TGTGCCACCCGGACTAGCGGGGCCCAAAAGAGCGGCGGGGAGCTGTTTTTT
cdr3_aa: CATRTSGAQKSGGELFF

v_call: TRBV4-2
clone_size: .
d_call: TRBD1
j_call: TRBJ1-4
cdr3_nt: TGTGCCAGCAGCCAAGATATCAGGGACAGTCTTTTGAAACTGTTTTTT
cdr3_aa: CASSQDIRDSLLKLFF

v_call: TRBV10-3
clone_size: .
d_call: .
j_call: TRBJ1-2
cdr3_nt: TGTGCCATCAGTGAGTCGGGGGGGCTCACCTATGGCTACACCTTC
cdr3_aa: CAISESGGLTYGYTF

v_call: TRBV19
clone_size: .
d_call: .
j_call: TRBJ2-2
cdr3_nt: TGTGCCAGTAGTATCGAAACGGGAGAAGACACCGGGGAGCTGTTTTTT
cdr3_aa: CASSIETGEDTGELFF

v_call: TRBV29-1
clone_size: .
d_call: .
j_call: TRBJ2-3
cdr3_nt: TGCAGCGTCGGACAGGGAGGGACAGATACGCAGTATTTT
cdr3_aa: CSVGQGGTDTQYF

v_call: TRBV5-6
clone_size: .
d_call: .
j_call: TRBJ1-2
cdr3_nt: TGTGCCAGCAGCGAAAATCCTTCAGGGGCGGTTGGCTACACCTTC
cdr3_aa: CASSENPSGAVGYTF

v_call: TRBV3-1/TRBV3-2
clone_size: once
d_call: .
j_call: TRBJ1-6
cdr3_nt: TGTGCCAGCAGCCAGGGTTGGGGACACTTTAATTCACCCCTCCACTTT
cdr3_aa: CASSQGWGHFNSPLHF

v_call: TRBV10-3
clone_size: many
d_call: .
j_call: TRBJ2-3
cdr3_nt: TGTGCCATCCGTGAGGTGGTCAGTGGCCCTCAGTATTTT
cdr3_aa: CAIREVVSGPQYF

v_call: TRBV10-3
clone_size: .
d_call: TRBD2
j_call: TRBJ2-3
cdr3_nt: TGTGCCACCCTAGCGGGGGTTATAGATACGCAGTATTTT
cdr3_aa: CATLAGVIDTQYF

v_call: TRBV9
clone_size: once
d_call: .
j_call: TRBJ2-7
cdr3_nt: TGTGCCAGCAGCCCCCGGACAGTTCTCGAGGAGCAGTACTTC
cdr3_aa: CASSPRTVLEEQYF

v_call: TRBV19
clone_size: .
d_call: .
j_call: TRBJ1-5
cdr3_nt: TGTGCCAGTAGTCCCGGACTAAATAGCAATCAGCCCCAGCATTTT
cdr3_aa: CASSPGLNSNQPQHF

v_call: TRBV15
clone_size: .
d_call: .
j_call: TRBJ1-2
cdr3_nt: TGTGCCACCAGCAGAGGAGGAGGACCTTATGGCTACACCTTC
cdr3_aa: CATSRGGGPYGYTF

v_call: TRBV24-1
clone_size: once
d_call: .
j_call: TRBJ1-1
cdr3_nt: TGTGCCACCAGTGATCGCGGAGGAACGAACACTGAAGCTTTCTTT
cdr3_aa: CATSDRGGTNTEAFF

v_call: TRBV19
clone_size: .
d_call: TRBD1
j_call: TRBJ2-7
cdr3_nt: TGTGCCAGTAGTAGACGGGACAGGGATTACGAGCAGTACTTC
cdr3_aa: CASSRRDRDYEQYF

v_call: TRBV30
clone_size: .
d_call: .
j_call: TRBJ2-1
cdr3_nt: TGTGCCTGGAGTACTGGCCTGGGGGCGAGTGAGCAGTTCTTC
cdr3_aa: CAWSTGLGASEQFF

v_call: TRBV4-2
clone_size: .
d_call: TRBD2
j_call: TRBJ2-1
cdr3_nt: TGTGCCAGCAGCCTTCAGTCTAGCGGGGGGCTCTCCTACAATGAGCAGTTCTTC
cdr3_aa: CASSLQSSGGLSYNEQFF

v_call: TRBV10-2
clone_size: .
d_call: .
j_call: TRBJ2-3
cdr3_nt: TGCGCCAGCAGTGGACTAGGGCGAGATACGCAGTATTTT
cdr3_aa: CASSGLGRDTQYF

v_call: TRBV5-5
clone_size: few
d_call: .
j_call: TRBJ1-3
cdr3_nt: TGTGCCAGCAGCTTGGACGGGGACTCTGGAAACACCATATATTTT
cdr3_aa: CASSLDGDSGNTIYF

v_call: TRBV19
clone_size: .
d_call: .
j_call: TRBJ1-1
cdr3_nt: TGTGCCAGTAGTATCCCAGGGGCTGAAGCTTTCTTT
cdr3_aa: CASSIPGAEAFF

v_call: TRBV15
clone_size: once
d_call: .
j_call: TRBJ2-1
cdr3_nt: TGTGCCACCAGCAGAGGGGGACTCGCCCTTGGCAATGAGCAGTTCTTC
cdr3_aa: CATSRGGLALGNEQFF

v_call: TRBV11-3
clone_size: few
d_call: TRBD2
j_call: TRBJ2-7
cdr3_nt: TGTGCCAGCAGCTTACCCAGACTAGCGGGAGGGCAAGAGCAGTACTTC
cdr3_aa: CASSLPRLAGGQEQYF

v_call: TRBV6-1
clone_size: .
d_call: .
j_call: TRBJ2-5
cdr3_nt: TGTGCCAGCAGTGAAGTCGGGGGGCGCGGAGAGACCCAGTACTTC
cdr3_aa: CASSEVGGRGETQYF

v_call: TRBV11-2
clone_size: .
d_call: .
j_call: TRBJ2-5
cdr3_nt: TGTGCCAGCAGCCTAGGTAGACTCCCTGAAGAGACCCAGTACTTC
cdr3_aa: CASSLGRLPEETQYF

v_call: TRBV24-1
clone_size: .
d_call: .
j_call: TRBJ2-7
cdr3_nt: TGTGCCACCAGTGTTGGAGGGAACAACGAGCAGTACTTC
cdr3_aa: CATSVGGNNEQYF

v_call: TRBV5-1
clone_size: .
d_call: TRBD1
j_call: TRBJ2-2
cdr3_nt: TGCGCCAGCAGCCGACAGGGGAAGAGTCCCGGGGAGCTGTTTTTT
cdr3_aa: CASSRQGKSPGELFF

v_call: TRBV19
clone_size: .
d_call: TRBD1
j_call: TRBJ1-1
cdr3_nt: TGTGCCAGAACCGACAGGGCGGCTGAAGCTTTCTTT
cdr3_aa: CARTDRAAEAFF

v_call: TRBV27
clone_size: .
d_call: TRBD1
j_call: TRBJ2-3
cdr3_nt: TGTGCCAGCAGACCAACTGAGGGGCAAGGGGGCGCAGATACGCAGTATTTT
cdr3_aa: CASRPTEGQGGADTQYF

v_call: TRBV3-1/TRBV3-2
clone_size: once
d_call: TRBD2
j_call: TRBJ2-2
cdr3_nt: TGTGCCAGCAGCCAAGAACTAGCGGGTCTCACCGGGGAGCTGTTTTTT
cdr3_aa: CASSQELAGLTGELFF

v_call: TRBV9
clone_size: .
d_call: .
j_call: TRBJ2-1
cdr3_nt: TGTGCCAGCGGGGAGGCGGGCGGATACAATGAGCAGTTCTTC
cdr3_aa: CASGEAGGYNEQFF

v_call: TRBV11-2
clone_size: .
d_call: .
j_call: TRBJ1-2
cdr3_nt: TGTGCCAGCAGCTTAGATCAACAGGACGGCGGCTACACCTTC
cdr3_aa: CASSLDQQDGGYTF

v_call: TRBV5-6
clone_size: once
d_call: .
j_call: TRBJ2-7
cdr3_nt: TGTGCCAGCAGCTTACGGGGTTACTCCTACGAGCAGTACTTC
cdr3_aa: CASSLRGYSYEQYF

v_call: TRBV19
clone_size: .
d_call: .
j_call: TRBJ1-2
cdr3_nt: TGTGCCAGTAGTATTCGGGAGGATGGCTACACCTTC
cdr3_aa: CASSIREDGYTF

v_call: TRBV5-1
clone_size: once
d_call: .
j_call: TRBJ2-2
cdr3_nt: TGCGCCAGCAGCTTCCGGACGTCCGGAGGGACCGGGGAGCTGTTTTTT
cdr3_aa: CASSFRTSGGTGELFF

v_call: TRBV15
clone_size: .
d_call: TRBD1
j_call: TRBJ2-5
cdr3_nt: TGTGCCACCAGCGCGCGGGACAGGGGATACCAAGAGACCCAGTACTTC
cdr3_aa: CATSARDRGYQETQYF

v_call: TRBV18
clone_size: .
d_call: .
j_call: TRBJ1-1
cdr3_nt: TGTGCCAGCTCACCACCTTGGGGAGGCTCTGAAGCTTTCTTT
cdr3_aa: CASSPPWGGSEAFF

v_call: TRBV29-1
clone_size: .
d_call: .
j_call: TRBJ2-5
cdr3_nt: TGCAGCGTTGTGGGACAACAAGAGACCCAGTACTTC
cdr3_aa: CSVVGQQETQYF

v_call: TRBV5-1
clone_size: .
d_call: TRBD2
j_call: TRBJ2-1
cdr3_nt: TGCGCCAGCAGCCCACTAGCGGGAGGTACCAATGAGCAGTTCTTC
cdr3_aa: CASSPLAGGTNEQFF

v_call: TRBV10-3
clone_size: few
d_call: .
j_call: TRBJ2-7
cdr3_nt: TGTGCCATCAGTAGGGGGGACAGTAACTACGAGCAGTACTTC
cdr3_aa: CAISRGDSNYEQYF

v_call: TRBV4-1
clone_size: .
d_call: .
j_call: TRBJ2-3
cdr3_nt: TGCGCCAGCAGCCAAGACGGGATTACGCAGTATTTT
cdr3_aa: CASSQDGITQYF

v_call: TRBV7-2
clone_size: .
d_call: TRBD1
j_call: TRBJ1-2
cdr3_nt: TGTGCCAGCAGCAAGGACAGGAACTATGGCTACACCTTC
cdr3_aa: CASSKDRNYGYTF

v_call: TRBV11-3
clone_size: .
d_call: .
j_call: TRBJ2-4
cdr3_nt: TGTGCCAGCAGCCGCGATAGGGGAGCCAAAAACATTCAGTACTTC
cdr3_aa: CASSRDRGAKNIQYF

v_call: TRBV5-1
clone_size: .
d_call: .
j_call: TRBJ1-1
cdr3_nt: TGCGCCAGCAGCCCGGGACAACTCAGGAACACTGAAGCTTTCTTT
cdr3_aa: CASSPGQLRNTEAFF